The rows below give T cell receptor beta chains drawn from one sample of a study of beta chain features in type 1 diabetes. Using immunoSEQ multiplex PCR, the repertoire was profiled, and TCRdb retains in-frame clones only, with some absent. There are fewer than 200,000 clones in the sample; 10% occur only once, and less than 0.5% lies in the top ten. The sample was central memory CD4+ T cells from blood. The receptors shown here come from a man aged 25 to 45 with type 1 diabetes. Each CDR3 is given with its conserved first and last residue. The D gene is left open where the match is weak. Size is stated for part of the rows, as once, few or many counts, or as a class when the clone is expanded.

j_call d_call clone_size v_call cdr3_aa cdr3_nt
TRBJ2-7 . few TRBV28 CASTTAAPYEQYF TGTGCCAGCACCACTGCGGCACCCTACGAGCAGTACTTC
TRBJ1-4 . few TRBV28 CASSPTGGRAKKLFF TGTGCCAGCAGCCCAACAGGCGGCAGGGCGAAAAAACTGTTTTTT
TRBJ2-4 . few TRBV28 CASGLRRVAKNIQYF TGTGCCTCAGGCCTACGGAGGGTAGCCAAAAACATTCAGTACTTC
TRBJ2-1 . . TRBV5-1 CASSQQDSTYNEQFF TGCGCCAGCAGCCAGCAGGACAGCACATACAATGAGCAGTTCTTC
TRBJ2-7 . . TRBV5-6 CASSLFLEAGAYEQYF TGTGCCAGCAGCTTGTTCCTCGAGGCGGGCGCCTACGAGCAGTACTTC
TRBJ1-5 . . TRBV7-9 CASSLSGNQPQHF TGTGCCAGCAGCCTTTCGGGCAATCAGCCCCAGCATTTT
TRBJ2-7 TRBD1 few TRBV28 CASSRTRSGTGGYEQYF TGTGCCAGCAGTCGAACTCGATCCGGGACAGGCGGCTACGAGCAGTACTTC
TRBJ2-1 . . TRBV25-1 CASTKGKGSPFF TGTGCCAGCACCAAGGGGAAGGGGTCCCCGTTCTTC
TRBJ1-1 . many TRBV18 CASSQQGMNTEAFF TGTGCCAGCTCACAACAGGGTATGAACACTGAAGCTTTCTTT
TRBJ1-5 . few TRBV5-4 CASSLGGGQGNQPQHF TGTGCCAGCAGCTTGGGTGGAGGGCAGGGCAATCAGCCCCAGCATTTT
TRBJ2-7 . few TRBV30 CAWIPATSYEQYF TGTGCCTGGATCCCAGCGACCTCCTACGAGCAGTACTTC
TRBJ2-3 . . TRBV5-4 CASSHITGLPTDTQYF TGTGCCAGCAGTCACATAACGGGACTTCCCACAGATACGCAGTATTTT
TRBJ2-3 . few TRBV27 CASSPWTGRAGDTQYF TGTGCCAGCAGTCCTTGGACAGGGAGGGCGGGAGATACGCAGTATTTT
TRBJ2-4 . few TRBV27 CASSLVRGFRNIQYF TGTGCCAGCAGTTTGGTTCGCGGGTTCAGAAACATTCAGTACTTC
TRBJ2-1 . . TRBV30 CAWSQGLYNEQFF TGTGCCTGGAGCCAGGGGCTCTACAATGAGCAGTTCTTC
TRBJ2-1 . . TRBV6-6 CASRTWTEQFF TGTGCCAGCAGAACCTGGACAGAGCAGTTCTTC
TRBJ2-5 TRBD1 . TRBV18 CASSLFGTGQETQYF TGTGCCAGCTCACTCTTCGGGACAGGCCAAGAGACCCAGTACTTC
TRBJ1-5 TRBD1 few TRBV18 CASSNDRVQPQHF TGTGCCAGCTCGAACGACAGGGTTCAGCCCCAGCATTTT
TRBJ2-7 TRBD1 few TRBV2 CASDRGGEQYF TGTGCCAGCGACAGGGGTGGCGAGCAGTACTTC
TRBJ2-7 . . TRBV30 CAWSRPQGYEQYF TGTGCCTGGAGCAGACCCCAGGGCTACGAGCAGTACTTC
TRBJ2-7 TRBD2 few TRBV5-5 CASTIAVAGGSSYEQYF TGTGCCAGCACCATCGCGGTAGCGGGAGGGAGCTCCTACGAGCAGTACTTC
TRBJ1-5 . . TRBV28 CASRESNQPQHF TGTGCCAGCAGGGAGAGCAATCAGCCCCAGCATTTT
TRBJ2-5 TRBD2 . TRBV9 CASSHLAGETQYF TGTGCCAGCAGCCATTTAGCGGGAGAGACCCAGTACTTC
TRBJ1-1 . few TRBV18 CASSRSRDKVYTEAFF TGTGCCAGCTCACGTTCCCGGGACAAAGTGTACACTGAAGCTTTCTTT
TRBJ2-7 TRBD1 . TRBV29-1 CSVGTGGSYEQYF TGCAGCGTGGGGACAGGGGGCTCCTACGAGCAGTACTTC
TRBJ2-7 . . TRBV5-4 CASSHPGLRRRSYEQYF TGTGCCAGCAGCCATCCGGGACTGCGACGGCGATCCTACGAGCAGTACTTC
TRBJ1-2 . . TRBV28 CASSIANYGYTF TGTGCCAGCAGTATAGCTAACTATGGCTACACCTTC
TRBJ1-2 . . TRBV19 CASSIDRVDYGYTF TGTGCCAGTAGTATAGATCGAGTGGACTATGGCTACACCTTC
TRBJ2-5 . few TRBV15 CATSRVGGETQYF TGTGCCACCAGCAGAGTTGGCGGAGAGACCCAGTACTTC
TRBJ1-2 . few TRBV11-2 CASSLSNYGYTF TGTGCCAGCAGCCTGAGTAACTATGGCTACACCTTC
TRBJ2-3 TRBD1 few TRBV2 CAAQDAGGTGGRSSSPTDTQYF TGTGCCGCGCAAGATGCAGGAGGGACAGGGGGCCGGAGTAGCAGCCCCACAGATACGCAGTATTTT
TRBJ2-2 . . TRBV18 CASSPLEVGELFF TGTGCCAGCTCACCACTAGAGGTCGGGGAGCTGTTTTTT
TRBJ2-2 TRBD2 few TRBV30 CAGTGTSGLGELFF TGTGCCGGGACGGGGACTAGCGGCCTCGGGGAGCTGTTTTTT
TRBJ1-1 TRBD1 . TRBV28 CASSRGQGTEAFF TGTGCCAGCAGTAGAGGACAGGGGACTGAAGCTTTCTTT
TRBJ2-5 TRBD1 few TRBV5-1 CASYLLPGQERPQYF TGCGCCAGCTATCTCTTGCCGGGACAGGAAAGGCCCCAGTACTTC
TRBJ2-5 . . TRBV29-1 CSVSGGSQETQYF TGCAGCGTTTCGGGTGGCAGCCAAGAGACCCAGTACTTC